This entry is about one T cell receptor (beta chain). These data come from a study of shared clonotypes between healthy human individuals. This CDR3 region has 15 residues. Trimming took 6 bases from V and 2 from J, leaving 17 bases between them. Germline V CDR1 and CDR2: SGHVS, FNYEAQ. Data came from immunoSEQ multiplex PCR; TCRdb stores just in-frame clones and leaves some out. This table has about 2.1 million clones, more than 85% appearing once. Naive CD8 cells lacked CD45RO, underwent positive selection for CCR7 and left out terminally differentiated effector memory CD45RA+ cells. The chain joins TRBV7-6 to TRBJ2-7; no clear D. Sequencing was done on a sample of naive CD8+ T cells from PBMCs. This clonotype was obtained from a man between 18 and 35 years old in good health. Some clones in this sample may be carry-over from other donors' samples. The CDR3 here is CASSPSVGPAYEQYF. As DNA, the CDR3 is TGTGCCAGCAGTCCCAGTGTTGGGCCAGCCTACGAGCAGTACTTC.